This T cell receptor beta chain emerged from a study of blood T cell repertoires in COVID-19. Background on the study: COVID-19 samples collected from the United States, Italy and Spain covered acute and convalescent phases. PBMCs, B-cell-depleted T cells, or T cells provided the cDNA or gDNA that made up the material.

Authors' methods: Cell counts per sample came from amplifying reference gene primers. Produced via immunoSEQ multiplex PCR; TCRdb's table is partial and in-frame only. The V and J calls and clone size were taken over from that table, and D and trimming were inferred from the DNA. The repertoire holds some 180,000 clones, with 75% to 90% as singletons. This sequence was found in a woman aged 55 to 70 with acute or convalescent COVID-19. The sample taken for sequencing was peripheral blood.

The CDR3 nucleotides read TGCGCCAGCAGCTTAAACTCAGGAATGATGCGTGAAAAACTGTTTTTT. Its translation is CASSLNSGMMREKLFF. J is TRBJ1-4 and V is TRBV5-1; D is undetermined. The V end lost 2 bases, the J end lost 7 bases, and 18 bases lay between the germline ends. CDR1 is SGHRS and CDR2 is YFSETQ in the germline V gene. The CDR3 has 16 residues.